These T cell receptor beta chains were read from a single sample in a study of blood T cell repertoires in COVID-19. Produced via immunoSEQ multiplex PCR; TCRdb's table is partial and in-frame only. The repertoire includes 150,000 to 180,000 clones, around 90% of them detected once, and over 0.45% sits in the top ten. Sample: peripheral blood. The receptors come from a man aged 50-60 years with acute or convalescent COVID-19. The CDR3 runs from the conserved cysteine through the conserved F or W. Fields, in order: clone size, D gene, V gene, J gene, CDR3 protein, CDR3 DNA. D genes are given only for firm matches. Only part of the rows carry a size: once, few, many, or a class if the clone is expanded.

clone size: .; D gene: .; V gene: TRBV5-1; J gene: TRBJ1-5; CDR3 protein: CASSLGRVVHCNQPQHF; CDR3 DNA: TGCGCCAGCAGCTTGGGCAGGGTGGTGCATTGCAATCAGCCCCAGCATTTT
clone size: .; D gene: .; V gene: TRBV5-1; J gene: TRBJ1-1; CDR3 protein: CASSVTDLNTEAFF; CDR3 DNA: TGCGCCAGCAGCGTAACAGACCTGAACACTGAAGCTTTCTTT
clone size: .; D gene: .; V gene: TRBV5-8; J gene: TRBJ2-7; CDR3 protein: CASSLRTAYEQYF; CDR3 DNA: TGTGCCAGCAGCTTACGGACAGCCTACGAGCAGTACTTC
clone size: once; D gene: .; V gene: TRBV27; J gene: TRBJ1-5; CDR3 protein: CASNSQGRNQPQHF; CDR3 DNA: TGTGCCAGCAATTCACAGGGCCGGAATCAGCCCCAGCATTTT
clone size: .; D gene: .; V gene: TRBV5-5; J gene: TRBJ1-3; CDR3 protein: CASMTVDSGNTIYF; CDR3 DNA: TGTGCCAGCATGACAGTAGACTCTGGAAACACCATATATTTT
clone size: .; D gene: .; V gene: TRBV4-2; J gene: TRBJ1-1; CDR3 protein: CASSQGLPNTEAFF; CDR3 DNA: TGTGCCAGCAGCCAAGGTCTCCCCAACACTGAAGCTTTCTTT
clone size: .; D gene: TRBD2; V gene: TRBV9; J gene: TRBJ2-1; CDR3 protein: CASSPGLAGPYNEQFF; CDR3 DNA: TGTGCCAGCAGCCCGGGCCTAGCGGGTCCCTACAATGAGCAGTTCTTC
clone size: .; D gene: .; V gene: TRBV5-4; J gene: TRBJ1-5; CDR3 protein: CASSKGGDNQPQHF; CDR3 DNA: TGTGCCAGCAGCAAAGGGGGAGACAATCAGCCCCAGCATTTT
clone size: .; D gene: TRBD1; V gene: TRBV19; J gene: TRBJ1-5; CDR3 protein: CASGDRAIGSNQPQHF; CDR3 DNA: TGTGCCAGTGGGGACAGGGCCATAGGGAGCAATCAGCCCCAGCATTTT
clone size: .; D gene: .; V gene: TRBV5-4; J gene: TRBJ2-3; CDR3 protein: CASSLGTTSSGTDTQYF; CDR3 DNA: TGTGCCAGCAGCTTGGGTACGACTAGTAGTGGCACAGATACGCAGTATTTT
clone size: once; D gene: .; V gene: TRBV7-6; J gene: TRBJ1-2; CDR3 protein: CASSAREDSRYGYTF; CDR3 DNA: TGTGCCAGCAGCGCTCGAGAGGACAGTCGCTATGGCTACACCTTC
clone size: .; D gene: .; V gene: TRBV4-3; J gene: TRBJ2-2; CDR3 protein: CASSQVHRVEAGELFF; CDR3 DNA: TGCGCCAGCAGCCAAGTCCACAGGGTGGAGGCCGGGGAGCTGTTTTTT
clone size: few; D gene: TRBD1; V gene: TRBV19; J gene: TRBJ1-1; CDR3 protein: CASSISDRVNTEAFF; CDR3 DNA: TGTGCCAGTAGTATATCGGACAGGGTGAACACTGAAGCTTTCTTT
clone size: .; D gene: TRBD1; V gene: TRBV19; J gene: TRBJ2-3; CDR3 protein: CATLDRGPDTQYF; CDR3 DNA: TGTGCCACATTGGACAGGGGCCCAGATACGCAGTATTTT
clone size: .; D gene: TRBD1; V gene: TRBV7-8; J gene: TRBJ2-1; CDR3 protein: CASSWGTGGYNEQFF; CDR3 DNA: TGTGCCAGCAGCTGGGGGACAGGGGGGTACAATGAGCAGTTCTTC
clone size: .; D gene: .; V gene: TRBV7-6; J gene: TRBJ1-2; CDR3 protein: CASSFLGADGYTF; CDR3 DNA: TGTGCCAGCAGCTTTCTGGGGGCGGATGGCTACACCTTC
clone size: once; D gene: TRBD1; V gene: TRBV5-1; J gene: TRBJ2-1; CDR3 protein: CASSLGQGANEQFF; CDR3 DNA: TGCGCCAGCAGCTTGGGACAGGGGGCCAATGAGCAGTTCTTC
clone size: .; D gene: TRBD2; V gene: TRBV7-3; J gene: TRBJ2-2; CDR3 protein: CASSLRGANTGELFF; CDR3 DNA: TGTGCCAGCAGCTTACGGGGGGCGAACACCGGGGAGCTGTTTTTT
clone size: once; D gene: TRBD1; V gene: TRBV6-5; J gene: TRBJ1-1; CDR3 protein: CASSTDRGRFAFF; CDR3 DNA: TGTGCCAGCAGTACGGACAGGGGGCGATTCGCTTTCTTT
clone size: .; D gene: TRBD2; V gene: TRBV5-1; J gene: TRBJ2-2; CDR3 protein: CASRSSGANTGELFF; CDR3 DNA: TGCGCCAGCAGATCTAGCGGAGCGAACACCGGGGAGCTGTTTTTT
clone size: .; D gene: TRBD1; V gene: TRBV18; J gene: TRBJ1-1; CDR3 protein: CASSLGQGGNTEAFF; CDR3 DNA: TGTGCCAGCTCACTCGGACAGGGGGGGAACACTGAAGCTTTCTTT
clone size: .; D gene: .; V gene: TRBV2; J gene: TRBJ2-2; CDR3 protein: CASRPTGIGELFF; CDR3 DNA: TGTGCCAGCAGACCCACAGGGATCGGGGAGCTGTTTTTT
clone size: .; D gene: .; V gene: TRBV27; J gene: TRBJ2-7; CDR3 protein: CASSETASSYEQYF; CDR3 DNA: TGTGCCAGCAGCGAGACAGCGAGCTCCTACGAGCAGTACTTC
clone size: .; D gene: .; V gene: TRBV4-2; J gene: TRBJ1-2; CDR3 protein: CASSQDMTDNYGYTF; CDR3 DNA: TGTGCCAGCAGCCAAGATATGACAGACAACTATGGCTACACCTTC
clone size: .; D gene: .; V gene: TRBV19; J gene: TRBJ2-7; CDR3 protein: CASMGQNYEQYF; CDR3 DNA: TGTGCCAGCATGGGGCAGAACTACGAGCAGTACTTC
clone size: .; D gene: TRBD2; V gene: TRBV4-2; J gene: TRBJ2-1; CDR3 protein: CASSQGTSGRGLDEQFF; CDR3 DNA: TGTGCCAGCAGCCAAGGGACTAGCGGGAGGGGCCTTGATGAGCAGTTCTTC
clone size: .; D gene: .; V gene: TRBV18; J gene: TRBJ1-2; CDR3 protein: CASSPQDTNYGYTF; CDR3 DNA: TGTGCCAGCTCACCCCAGGATACTAACTATGGCTACACCTTC
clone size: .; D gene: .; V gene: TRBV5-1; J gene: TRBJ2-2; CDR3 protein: CASSLARQAGELFF; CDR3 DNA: TGCGCCAGCAGCTTGGCCAGACAAGCCGGGGAGCTGTTTTTT
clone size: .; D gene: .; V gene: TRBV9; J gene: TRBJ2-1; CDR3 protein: CASSVGRAYPYNEQFF; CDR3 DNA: TGTGCCAGCAGCGTAGGAAGAGCTTATCCCTACAATGAGCAGTTCTTC
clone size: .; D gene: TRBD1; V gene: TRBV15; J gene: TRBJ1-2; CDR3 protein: CATSTDRDRVRGYTF; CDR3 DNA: TGTGCCACCAGCACTGACCGGGACAGGGTACGTGGCTACACCTTC
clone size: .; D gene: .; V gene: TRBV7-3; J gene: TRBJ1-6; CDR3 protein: CASSPTSGYNSPLHF; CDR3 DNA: TGTGCCAGCAGCCCCACCTCGGGGTATAATTCACCCCTCCACTTT